Listed below are T cell receptor beta chains from one sample, sequenced in a study of blood T cell repertoires in COVID-19. The table came from immunoSEQ multiplex PCR; TCRdb's copy has only in-frame clones and leaves some out. The sample lists about 190,000 clones, 90% occurring once. The sequenced sample consisted of peripheral blood. The source is a man between 45 and 60 years old with acute or convalescent COVID-19. The CDR3 runs from the conserved cysteine through the conserved F or W. The order of the fields is clone size, J gene, V gene, D gene, CDR3 DNA, CDR3 protein. A D gene is named only where the DNA matches it firmly. Clone size is stated in some rows and not others, as once, few, many or a class when expanded.

few TRBJ1-5 TRBV4-2 TRBD1 TGTGCCAGCAGCCAGTTAAGTGGACAGGGCAATCAGCCCCAGCATTTT CASSQLSGQGNQPQHF
few TRBJ1-5 TRBV7-8 . TGTGCCAGCAGCTTAATCGGGGGTTTCGGTCAGCCCCAGCATTTT CASSLIGGFGQPQHF
. TRBJ1-4 TRBV2 . TGTGCCAGCAGTGTGGGCCGTTGGCTGTTTTTT CASSVGRWLFF
. TRBJ2-5 TRBV7-6 . TGTGCCAGCAGCTATTCCGGGACAGAGGGAGGAGAGACCCAGTACTTC CASSYSGTEGGETQYF
. TRBJ2-1 TRBV4-2 TRBD1 TGTGCCAGCAGCCAAGGGAACCGACAGGGCAAGGTGGAGCAGTTCTTC CASSQGNRQGKVEQFF
. TRBJ2-2 TRBV12-3/TRBV12-4 . TGTGCCAGCAGCAAGGGGACCGGGGAGCTGTTTTTT CASSKGTGELFF
. TRBJ2-2 TRBV6-5 . TGTGCCAGCAGTTACACAACGAACACCGGGGAGCTGTTTTTT CASSYTTNTGELFF
once TRBJ2-3 TRBV7-9 . TGTGCCAGCAGCCCCGCAATATCGGGACTTCACACAGATACGCAGTATTTT CASSPAISGLHTDTQYF
. TRBJ1-5 TRBV6-6 TRBD1 TGTGCCAGCAGTCGACAGGGGGCGTTGGGCAATCAGCCCCAGCATTTT CASSRQGALGNQPQHF
. TRBJ2-1 TRBV20-1 . TGCAGTGCGGACAGCGTGGGTGAGCAGTTCTTC CSADSVGEQFF
. TRBJ2-5 TRBV14 TRBD2 TGTGCCAGCAGCCCCGTAGCGGGTACGATGTACCAAGAGACCCAGTACTTC CASSPVAGTMYQETQYF
. TRBJ1-4 TRBV21-1 . TGTGCCAGCAGCAAGGTAGCAGGGCGAGGTGGAAAACTGTTTTTT CASSKVAGRGGKLFF
. TRBJ2-1 TRBV30 TRBD2 TGTGCTTCTTTTTGGGGAAGCGGGGGGAGCTCCTACAATGAGCAGTTCTTC CASFWGSGGSSYNEQFF
. TRBJ2-1 TRBV7-3 . TGTGCCAGCAGCTTAAGTCGGGGGAGGTACAATGAGCAGTTCTTC CASSLSRGRYNEQFF
. TRBJ2-7 TRBV11-2 . TGTGCCAGCAGCTTAGATTGGGGCCCTCTTTCTAACGAGCAGTACTTC CASSLDWGPLSNEQYF